The sequence of this T cell receptor (beta chain) was determined in a study of beta chain features in type 1 diabetes. What was sequenced were expressed TCRB transcripts, since all of the isolated RNA had been reverse transcribed. TCRdb's copy holds only in-frame clones and misses some; the assay was immunoSEQ multiplex PCR. The data contain tens of thousands of clones, 55% to 75% of them seen just once; the ten biggest clones take up 0.29%. General study points: Any role of HLA type in TCRB rearrangement remained unresolved here. Healthy donors had naive, central memory and Treg TCRB repertoires that appeared less similar than those seen among patients. Moderately but significantly shorter TCRB CDR3s were found in Type 1 diabetes patients in all four CD4+ subsets.

Germline values: CDR1 KGHSH, CDR2 LQKENI. The CDR3 has 14 amino acids. Trimming cost V 3 bases and J 4 bases; bases outside gene matches: 5. A note on this clone: Its antigen is not identified.

V gene TRBV18 combines with J gene TRBJ1-1, with 7 bases that match TRBD1. Sequenced material: stem cell memory CD4+ T cells from blood. The TCR originated in a woman in her twenties or thirties with type 1 diabetes. In DNA form, the CDR3 reads TGTGCCAGCTCACCTTTGACAGGGCTCACTGAAGCTTTCTTT. This codes for CASSPLTGLTEAFF.